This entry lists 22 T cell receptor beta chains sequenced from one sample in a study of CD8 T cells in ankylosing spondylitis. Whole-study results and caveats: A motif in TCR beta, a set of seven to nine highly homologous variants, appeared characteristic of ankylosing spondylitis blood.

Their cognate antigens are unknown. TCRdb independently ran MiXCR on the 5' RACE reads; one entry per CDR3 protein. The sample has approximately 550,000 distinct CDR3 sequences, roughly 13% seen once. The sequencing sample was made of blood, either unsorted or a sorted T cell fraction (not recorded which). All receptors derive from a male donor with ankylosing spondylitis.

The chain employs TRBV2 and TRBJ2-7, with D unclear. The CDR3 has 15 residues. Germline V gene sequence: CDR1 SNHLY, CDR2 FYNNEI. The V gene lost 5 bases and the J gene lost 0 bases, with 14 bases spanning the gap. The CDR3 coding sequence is TGTGCCAGCAGTCCAAGCCCGAGCGTCTCCTACGAGCAGTACTTC. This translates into CASSPSPSVSYEQYF.

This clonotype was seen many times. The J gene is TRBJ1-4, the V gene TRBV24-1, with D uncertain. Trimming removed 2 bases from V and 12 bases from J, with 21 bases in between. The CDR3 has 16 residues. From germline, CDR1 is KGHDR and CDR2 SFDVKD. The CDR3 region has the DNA TGTGCCACCAGTGATTCTACAGTGGCGGGCCCGAGAGAACTGTTTTTT. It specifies CATSDSTVAGPRELFF.

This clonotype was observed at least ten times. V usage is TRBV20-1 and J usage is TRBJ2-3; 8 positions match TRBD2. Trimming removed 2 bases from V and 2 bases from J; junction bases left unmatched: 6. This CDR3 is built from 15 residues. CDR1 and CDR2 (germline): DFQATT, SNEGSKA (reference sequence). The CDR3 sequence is CSARSISGNTDTQYF. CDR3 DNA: TGCAGTGCTAGATCTATTAGCGGGAACACAGATACGCAGTATTTT.

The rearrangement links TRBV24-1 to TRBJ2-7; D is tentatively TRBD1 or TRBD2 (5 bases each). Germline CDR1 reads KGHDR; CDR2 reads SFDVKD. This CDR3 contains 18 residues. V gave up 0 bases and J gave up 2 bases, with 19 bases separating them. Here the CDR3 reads CATSDLRDRRLSTYEQYV. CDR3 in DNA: TGTGCCACCAGTGATTTGAGGGACCGACGCCTTTCGACCTACGAGCAGTACGTC.

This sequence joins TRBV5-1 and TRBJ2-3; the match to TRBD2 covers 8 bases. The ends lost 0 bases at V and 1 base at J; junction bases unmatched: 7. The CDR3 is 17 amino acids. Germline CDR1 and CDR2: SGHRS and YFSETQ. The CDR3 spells CASSLVSAGAGTDTQYF. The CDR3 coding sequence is TGCGCCAGCAGCTTGGTTTCAGCGGGAGCGGGCACAGATACGCAGTATTTT. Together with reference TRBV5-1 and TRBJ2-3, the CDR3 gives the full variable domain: KAGVTQTPRYLIKTRGQQVTLSCSPISGHRSVSWYQQTPGQGLQFLFEYFSETQRNKGNFPGRFSGRQFSNSRSEMNVSTLELGDSALYLCASSLVSAGAGTDTQYFGPGTRLTVL.

CDR3 coding DNA: TGCGCCAGCAGCTTGGGCCTAGCGGGAGGGCCTACAGATACGCAGTATTTT. The encoded protein is CASSLGLAGGPTDTQYF. V usage is TRBV5-1 and J usage is TRBJ2-3, with 12 positions matching TRBD2. The V gene's germline CDR1 is SGHRS and CDR2 YFSETQ. V trimming: 0 bases; J trimming: 3 bases; junction bases outside the gene matches: 5. This CDR3 comprises 17 residues.

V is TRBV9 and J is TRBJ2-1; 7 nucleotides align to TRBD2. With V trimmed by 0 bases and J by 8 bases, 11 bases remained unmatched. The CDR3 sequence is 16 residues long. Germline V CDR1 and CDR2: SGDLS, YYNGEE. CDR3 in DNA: TGTGCCAGCAGCGTAGGGGCTAGCGGTCGGTCCCATGAGCAGTTCTTC. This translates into CASSVGASGRSHEQFF.

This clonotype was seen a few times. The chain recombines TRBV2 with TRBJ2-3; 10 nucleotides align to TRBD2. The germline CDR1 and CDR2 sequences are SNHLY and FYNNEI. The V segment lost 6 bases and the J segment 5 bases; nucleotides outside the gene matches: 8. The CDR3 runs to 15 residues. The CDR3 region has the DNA TGTGCCAGCAGGGCGGCTAGCGGGAGTCGAGATACGCAGTATTTT. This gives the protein CASRAASGSRDTQYF.

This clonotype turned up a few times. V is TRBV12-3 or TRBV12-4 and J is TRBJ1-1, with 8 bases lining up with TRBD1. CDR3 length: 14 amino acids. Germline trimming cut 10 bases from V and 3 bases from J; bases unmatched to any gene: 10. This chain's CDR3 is CATVITGGDTEAFF. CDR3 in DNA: TGTGCCACCGTGATAACAGGGGGGGACACTGAAGCTTTCTTT.

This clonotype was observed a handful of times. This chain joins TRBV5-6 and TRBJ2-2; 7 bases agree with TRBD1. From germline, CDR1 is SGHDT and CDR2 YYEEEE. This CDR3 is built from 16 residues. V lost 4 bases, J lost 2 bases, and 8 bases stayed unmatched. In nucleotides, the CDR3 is TGTGCCAGCAGCCGCCTCGGGACAGCCAACACCGGGGAGCTGTTTTTT. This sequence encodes CASSRLGTANTGELFF.

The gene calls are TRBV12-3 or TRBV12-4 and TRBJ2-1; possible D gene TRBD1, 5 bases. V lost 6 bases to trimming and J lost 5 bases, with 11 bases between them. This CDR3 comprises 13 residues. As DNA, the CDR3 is TGTGCCAGCAGCCCGGACACGAACAATGAGCAGTTCTTC. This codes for CASSPDTNNEQFF.

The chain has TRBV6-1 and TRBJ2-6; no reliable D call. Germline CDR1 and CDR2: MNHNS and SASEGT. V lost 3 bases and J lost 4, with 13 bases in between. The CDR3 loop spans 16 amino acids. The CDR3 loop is CASSESVWLGANVLTF. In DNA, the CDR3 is TGTGCCAGCAGTGAGTCAGTATGGCTGGGGGCCAACGTCCTGACTTTC.

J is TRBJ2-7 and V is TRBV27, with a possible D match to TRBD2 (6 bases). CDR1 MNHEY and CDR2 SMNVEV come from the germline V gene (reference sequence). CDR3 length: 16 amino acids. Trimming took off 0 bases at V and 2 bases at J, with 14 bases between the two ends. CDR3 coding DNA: TGTGCCAGCAGTTTATCCGACGGGACTGAACCCTACGAGCAGTACTTC. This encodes CASSLSDGTEPYEQYF.

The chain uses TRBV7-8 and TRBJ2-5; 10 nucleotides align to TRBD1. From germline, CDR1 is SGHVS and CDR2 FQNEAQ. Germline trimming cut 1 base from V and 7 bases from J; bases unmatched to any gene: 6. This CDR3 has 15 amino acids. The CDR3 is CASSLGDRGVGTQYF. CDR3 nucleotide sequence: TGTGCCAGCAGCTTAGGGGACAGGGGAGTAGGGACCCAGTACTTC. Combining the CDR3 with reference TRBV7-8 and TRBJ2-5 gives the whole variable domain GAGVSQSPRYKVAKRGQDVALRCDPISGHVSLFWYQQALGQGPEFLTYFQNEAQLDKSGLPSDRFFAERPEGSVSTLKIQRTQQEDSAVYLCASSLGDRGVGTQYFGPGTRLLVL.

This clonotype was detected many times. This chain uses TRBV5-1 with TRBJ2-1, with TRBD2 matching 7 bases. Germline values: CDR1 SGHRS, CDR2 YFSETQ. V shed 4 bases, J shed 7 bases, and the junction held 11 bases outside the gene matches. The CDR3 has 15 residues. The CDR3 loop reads CASSRGGSEGNEQFF. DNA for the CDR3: TGCGCCAGCAGCCGAGGCGGGAGCGAAGGGAATGAGCAGTTCTTC.

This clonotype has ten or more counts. The CDR3, as DNA: TGCGCCAGCAGCCTCGGGGACTCCTACAATGAGCAGTTCTTC. It is translated as CASSLGDSYNEQFF. The V and J genes are TRBV5-1 and TRBJ2-1; a weak D match, TRBD2 (5 bases). V lost 4 bases and J lost 0, with 8 bases in between. CDR1 and CDR2 from the germline V gene are SGHRS and YFSETQ. CDR3 length: 14 amino acids.

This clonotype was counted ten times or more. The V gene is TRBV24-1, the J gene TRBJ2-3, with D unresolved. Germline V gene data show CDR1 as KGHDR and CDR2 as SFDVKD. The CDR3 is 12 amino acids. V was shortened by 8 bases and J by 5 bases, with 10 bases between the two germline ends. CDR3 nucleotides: TGTGCCACCAACGGGCCGGGAGATACGCAGTATTTT. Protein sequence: CATNGPGDTQYF.

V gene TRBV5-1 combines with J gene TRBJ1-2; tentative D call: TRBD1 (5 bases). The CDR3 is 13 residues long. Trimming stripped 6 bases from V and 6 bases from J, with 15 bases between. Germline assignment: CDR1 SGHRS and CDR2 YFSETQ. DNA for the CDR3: TGCGCCAGCAACCAGGGAGGATTTGATGGCTACACCTTC. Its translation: CASNQGGFDGYTF.

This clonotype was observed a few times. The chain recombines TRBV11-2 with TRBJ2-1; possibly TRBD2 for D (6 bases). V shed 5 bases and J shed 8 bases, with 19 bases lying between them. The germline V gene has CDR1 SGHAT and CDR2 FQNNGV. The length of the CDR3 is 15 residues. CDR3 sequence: CASSLRAGPVDEQFF. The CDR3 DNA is TGTGCCAGCAGCCTTAGAGCGGGCCCAGTCGATGAGCAGTTCTTC.

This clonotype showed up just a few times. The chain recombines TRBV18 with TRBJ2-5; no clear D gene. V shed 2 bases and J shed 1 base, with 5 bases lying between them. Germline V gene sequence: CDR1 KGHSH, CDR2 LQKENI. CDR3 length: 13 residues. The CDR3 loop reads CASSPAPQETQYF. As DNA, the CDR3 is TGTGCCAGCTCACCAGCTCCCCAAGAGACCCAGTACTTC.

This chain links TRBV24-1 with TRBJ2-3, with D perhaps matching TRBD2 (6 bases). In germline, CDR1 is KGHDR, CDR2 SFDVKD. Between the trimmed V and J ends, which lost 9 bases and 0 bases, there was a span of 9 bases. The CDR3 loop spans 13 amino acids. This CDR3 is CATGEVSTDTQYF. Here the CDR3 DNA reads TGTGCCACCGGGGAGGTGAGCACAGATACGCAGTATTTT.

CDR3 in DNA: TGTGCCAGCAGTCGACAGGACAACTACGAGCAGTACTTC. Translation: CASSRQDNYEQYF. The rearrangement uses TRBV21-1 and TRBJ2-7; TRBD1 is taken as the D call from the table, unchecked against the DNA. TRBV21-1 is a listed pseudogene. CDR3 size: 13 residues.